The T cell receptor beta chain described here comes from a study of T-cell reconstitution after alpha-beta-depleted transplantation in children. Study results and limitations: About two months after transplant, alpha-beta T cells reportedly came from several hundred expanded graft clones. The main origin of T-cell counts and diversity one year after transplant was newly produced T cells.

The CDR3 runs to 15 residues. V was clipped by 6 bases and J by 1 base, with 14 bases between them. Germline V gives CDR1 MDHEN, CDR2 SYDVKM. About this clonotype: The target antigen is unknown.

The library targeted TCRbeta and was prepared with unique molecular identifiers. TCRdb independently ran MiXCR on the PCR reads; one entry per CDR3 protein. The sample contains just over 950,000 distinct CDR3 sequences, about 31% of which appear only once. The sample consisted of PBMCs, mostly from graft donor cells, taken 360 days after TCRalphabeta/CD19-depleted stem cell transplant. This sequence was found in a boy younger than two who had a stem cell transplant for SCID, so the T cells may come from the graft donor. V gene TRBV28 combines with J gene TRBJ2-3; D perhaps matches TRBD2 (6 bases). The CDR3 sequence: CASSPLRGRTDTQYF. The CDR3 DNA reads as TGTGCCAGCAGCCCCTTGCGGGGCCGCACAGATACGCAGTATTTT. The full variable domain, with the rest looked up from reference TRBV28 and TRBJ2-3, is DVKVTQSSRYLVKRTGEKVFLECVQDMDHENMFWYRQDPGLGLRLIYFSYDVKMKEKGDIPEGYSVSREKKERFSLILESASTNQTSMYLCASSPLRGRTDTQYFGPGTRLTVL.